The 2 T cell receptor beta chains below come from one sample, sequenced in a study of T-cell memory formation after mild COVID-19. TCRdb used MiXCR to reprocess the 5' RACE reads, holding one entry per CDR3 protein. The sample includes hundreds of thousands of distinct CDR3 sequences, 20% to 25% of them seen just once. Sequencing was done on a sample of PBMCs or a T cell subset sorted from them (not recorded which). The receptors were gathered from an adult woman who had mild COVID-19 (a few samples of this study predate the infection). Cell type and time point are not known.

The genes are TRBV7-9 and TRBJ1-1, with D unclear. The CDR3 is 12 amino acids. Between the trimmed V and J ends, which lost 3 bases and 8 bases, there was a span of 10 bases. Germline values: CDR1 SEHNR, CDR2 FQNEAQ (reference sequence). The CDR3 is CASSFVGSEAFF. CDR3 coding DNA: TGTGCCAGCAGCTTCGTAGGGTCCGAAGCTTTCTTT.

This clonotype was seen a handful of times. The CDR3 DNA sequence: TGTGCCATCAGCACGACTAGCGATCGGACAGATACGCAGTATTTT. Its translation is CAISTTSDRTDTQYF. The J gene is TRBJ2-3, the V gene TRBV10-3; 8 bases map to TRBD2. Germline assignment: CDR1 ENHRY and CDR2 SYGVKD. CDR3 length equals 15 residues. The V segment lost 6 bases and the J segment 3 bases; nucleotides outside the gene matches: 8.